A single T cell receptor beta chain is shown here with its context. Losses at the gene ends were 4 bases for V and 7 bases for J; bases not matched to a gene: 5. Germline CDR1 SNHLY, CDR2 FYNNEI. The CDR3 totals 13 residues. These data are taken from a study of blood T cell repertoires in COVID-19. This table comes from immunoSEQ multiplex PCR, and its TCRdb copy is limited to in-frame clones, with some not included. The sample yields about 94,000 clones, about three quarters seen once. The chain employs TRBV2 and TRBJ1-1; 8 positions match TRBD1. Sequencing input: peripheral blood. The clonotype comes from a human donor in a cohort sampled during active COVID-19. As DNA, the CDR3 is TGTGCCAGCAGTGCGGACAGGGATGGTGAAGCTTTCTTT. Translated: CASSADRDGEAFF.